This passage covers 3 T cell receptor beta chains from one sample sequenced in a study of shared clonotypes between healthy human individuals. Here immunoSEQ multiplex PCR was the method, and the copy in TCRdb shows in-frame clones only, minus some. The table shows more than 2,000,000 clones, with 80% to 95% occurring only once. The sequenced sample was naive CD4+ T cells from PBMCs. As to subset: CD45RA+ positively selected. These receptors all come from a young man in good health. Some clones in this sample may be carry-over from other donors' samples.

This chain joins TRBV2 and TRBJ1-2; a weak D match, TRBD1 (5 bases). CDR3 length: 15 residues. V shed 6 bases and J shed 5 bases, with 19 bases lying between them. CDR1 and CDR2 (germline): SNHLY, FYNNEI. DNA of the CDR3: TGTGCCAGCAGAGCCGGGACGGATGAACATTATGGCTACACCTTC. It specifies CASRAGTDEHYGYTF.

Concerning this clone itself: The sample contains more than one DNA sequence encoding this CDR3. This chain uses TRBV5-1 with TRBJ2-3; 8 bases map to TRBD1. The CDR3 spans 14 residues. Germline V gene sequence: CDR1 SGHRS, CDR2 YFSETQ. J lost 3 bases, V lost 4 bases, and 4 bases had no gene match. The chain's CDR3 is CASSQGQGTDTQYF. The CDR3 nucleotides are TGCGCCAGCAGCCAAGGACAGGGTACAGATACGCAGTATTTT.

The V gene is TRBV7-2, the J gene TRBJ1-2; weak D call: TRBD1 (5 bases). V lost 5 bases and J lost 4, with 14 bases in between. The CDR3 sequence is 14 residues long. Germline CDR1 is SGHTA and CDR2 is FQGNSA. For the CDR3, the DNA is TGTGCCAGCAGCGCACGCTTGGACATCTATGGCTACACCTTC. Translating gives CASSARLDIYGYTF. The entire variable domain, with the rest obtained from reference TRBV7-2 and TRBJ1-2, is as follows: GAGVSQSPSNKVTEKGKDVELRCDPISGHTALYWYRQSLGQGLEFLIYFQGNSAPDKSGLPSDRFSAERTGGSVSTLTIQRTQQEDSAVYLCASSARLDIYGYTFGSGTRLTVV.